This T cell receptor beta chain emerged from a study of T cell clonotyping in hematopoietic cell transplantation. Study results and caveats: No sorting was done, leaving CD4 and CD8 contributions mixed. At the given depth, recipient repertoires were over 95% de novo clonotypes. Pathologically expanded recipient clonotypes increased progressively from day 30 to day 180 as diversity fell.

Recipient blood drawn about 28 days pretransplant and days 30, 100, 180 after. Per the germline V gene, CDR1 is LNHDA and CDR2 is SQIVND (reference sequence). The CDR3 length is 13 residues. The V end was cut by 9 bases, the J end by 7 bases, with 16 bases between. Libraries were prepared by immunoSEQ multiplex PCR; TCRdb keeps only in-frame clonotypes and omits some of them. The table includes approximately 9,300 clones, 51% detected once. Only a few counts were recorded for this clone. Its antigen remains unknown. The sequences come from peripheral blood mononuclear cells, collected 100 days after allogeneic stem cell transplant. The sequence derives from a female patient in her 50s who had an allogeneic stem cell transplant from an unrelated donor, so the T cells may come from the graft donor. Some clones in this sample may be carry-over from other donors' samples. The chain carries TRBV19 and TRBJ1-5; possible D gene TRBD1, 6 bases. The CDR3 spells CARGSGARQPQHF. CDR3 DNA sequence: TGTGCCAGAGGATCAGGGGCCCGGCAGCCCCAGCATTTT.